This T cell receptor beta chain derives from a study of breast tumors, draining lymph nodes, adjacent tissues. Findings and limits, study-wide: Tumor TCR diversity was below lymph nodes but above nontumor tissue.

Breast cancer patients provided tissue from their axillary draining lymph nodes. TCRdb passed the multiplex PCR reads through MiXCR, listing each CDR3 protein once. Of about 140,000 distinct CDR3 sequences in the sample, 20% to 25% are singletons; the top ten hold 2.5% to 3%. A few counts support this clonotype. Its matching antigen is unknown. The CDR3 sequence is 13 residues long. V was shortened by 6 bases and J by 2 bases, with 11 bases between the two germline ends. Germline assignment: CDR1 MDHEN and CDR2 SYDVKM. Material: axillary lymph node tissue. The receptor was derived from a female donor with breast cancer. Some clones in this sample may be carry-over from other donors' samples. The chain combines TRBV28 with TRBJ2-7, with D tentatively TRBD1 (6 bases). In nucleotides, the CDR3 is TGTGCCAGCAGAACCGGGACACCCTACGAGCAGTACTTC. As protein: CASRTGTPYEQYF.